The T cell receptor beta chain described here comes from a study of CD8+CD57+ T cells in acquired aplastic anemia. Turning to the study itself: Quantities of DNA derived from sorted CD4+ and CD8+ cells averaged roughly 3.4 ug.

Profiling of TCR beta VDJ combinations and CDR3 sequences used genomic DNA as template. MiXCR, run by TCRdb on the reads, gives a single entry per CDR3 protein. This table holds more than 150,000 distinct CDR3 sequences, about half found once. V trimming: 6 bases; J trimming: 0 bases; junction bases outside the gene matches: 7. This CDR3 is built from 16 residues. Patients chosen for sequencing had CD8+CD57+ cells that had expanded, as shown by flow cytometry. The patients all had a severe acquired aplastic anemia diagnosis. The V call is TRBV12-3 or TRBV12-4, the J call TRBJ1-5; 8 bases are shared with TRBD1. The TCR comes from a human donor with aplastic anemia. The sample taken for sequencing was sorted CD4+, CD8+, or CD8+CD57+ T cells (not recorded which) from PBMCs. The CDR3 DNA reads TGTGCCAGCAGCTTTCAGGGGGCCTATAGCAATCAGCCCCAGCATTTT. This translates into CASSFQGAYSNQPQHF.